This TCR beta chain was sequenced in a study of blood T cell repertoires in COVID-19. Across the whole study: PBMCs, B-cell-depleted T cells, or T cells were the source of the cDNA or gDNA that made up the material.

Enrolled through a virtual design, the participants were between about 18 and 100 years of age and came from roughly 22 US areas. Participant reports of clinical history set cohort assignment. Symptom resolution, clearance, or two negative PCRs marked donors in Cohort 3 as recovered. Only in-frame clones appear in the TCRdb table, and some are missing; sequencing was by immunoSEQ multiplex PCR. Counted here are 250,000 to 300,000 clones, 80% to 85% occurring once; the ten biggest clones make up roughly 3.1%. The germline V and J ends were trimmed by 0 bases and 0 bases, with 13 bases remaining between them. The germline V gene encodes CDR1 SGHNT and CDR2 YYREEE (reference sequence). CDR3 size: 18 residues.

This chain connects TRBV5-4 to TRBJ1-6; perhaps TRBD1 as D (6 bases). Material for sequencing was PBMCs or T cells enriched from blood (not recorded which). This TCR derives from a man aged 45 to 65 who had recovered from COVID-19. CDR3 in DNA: TGTGCCAGCAGCTTGGGTGGGACACCAAGCTCCTATAATTCACCCCTCCACTTT. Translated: CASSLGGTPSSYNSPLHF.